These T cell receptor beta chains were read from a single sample in a study of blood T cell repertoires in COVID-19. The data were produced by immunoSEQ multiplex PCR, yet TCRdb's version contains in-frame clones alone and is incomplete. The data hold more than 75,000 clones, with 86% observed a single time. The sample comprised peripheral blood. The origin of the receptors is a man older than 75 with active or convalescent COVID-19. CDR3s include the opening cysteine and the closing phenylalanine or tryptophan. Fields, in order: D gene, V gene, CDR3 length, clone size, J gene, CDR3 DNA, CDR3 protein. The D gene is left open where the match is weak. For some rows the clone size is stated as once, few or many, or as a class when expanded; others skip it.

TRBD2,TRBV2,16,-,TRBJ2-3,TGTGCCAGCAGTGAAGCCCGACTAGCGTACACAGATACGCAGTATTTT,CASSEARLAYTDTQYF
-,TRBV27,15,-,TRBJ1-1,TGTGCCAGCAGAAAAGACAGGTCCAGAAACACTGAAGCTTTCTTT,CASRKDRSRNTEAFF
TRBD1,TRBV29-1,15,once,TRBJ2-3,TGCAGCGTTGAAGTACAGGGGAAAAGCACAGATACGCAGTATTTT,CSVEVQGKSTDTQYF
TRBD1,TRBV11-1,13,-,TRBJ1-2,TGTGCCAGCAGCCAGAGACAGGGAAATGGCTACACCTTC,CASSQRQGNGYTF
-,TRBV11-2,16,once,TRBJ1-2,TGTGCCAGCAGCCAGGACCCCTTCAGGGGTGCGGATGGCTACACCTTC,CASSQDPFRGADGYTF
-,TRBV18,17,-,TRBJ1-4,TGTGCCAGCTCACCATCGGCCCTTTCGGGGGGTGATGAAAAACTGTTTTTT,CASSPSALSGGDEKLFF
TRBD2,TRBV16,16,-,TRBJ2-1,TGTGCCAGCAGCCAATCAGGGCTAGCGGGAGCAAATGAGCAGTTCTTC,CASSQSGLAGANEQFF
TRBD2,TRBV9,16,-,TRBJ2-1,TGTGCCAGCAGCTTTAGCCGCGGGGGGAGGTTGTATGAGCAGTTCTTC,CASSFSRGGRLYEQFF
-,TRBV5-4,16,-,TRBJ2-6,TGTGCCAGCAGCTTGGATCTCCTCTCTGGGGCCAACGTCCTGACTTTC,CASSLDLLSGANVLTF
-,TRBV3-1/TRBV3-2,14,-,TRBJ1-2,TGTGCCAGCAGCCAACCCCCCCAGTCCTATGGCTACACCTTC,CASSQPPQSYGYTF
-,TRBV18,16,-,TRBJ1-2,TGTGCCAGCTCACAGTCGCCGGGACAAGAATCCTATGGCTACACCTTC,CASSQSPGQESYGYTF
-,TRBV4-3,15,-,TRBJ2-1,TGCGCCAGCAGCCAAGATGGAGGCACGAACAATGAGCAGTTCTTC,CASSQDGGTNNEQFF
TRBD1,TRBV6-4,17,-,TRBJ2-2,TGTGCCAGCAGAGCCGGGACAGGGATTTTTGGCACCGGGGAGCTGTTTTTT,CASRAGTGIFGTGELFF
-,TRBV5-6,11,few,TRBJ2-7,TGTGCCAGCAGCTCATCCTACGAGCAGTACTTC,CASSSSYEQYF
-,TRBV6-4,17,-,TRBJ1-5,TGTGCCAGCAGTGTCCCCCCTAAAGTGGGCAGCAATCAGCCCCAGCATTTT,CASSVPPKVGSNQPQHF
-,TRBV6-5,13,-,TRBJ1-2,TGTGCCAGCAAAAACCAGGGAGGATGGGGCTACACCTTC,CASKNQGGWGYTF
-,TRBV5-1,14,-,TRBJ2-7,TGCGCCAGCAGCTTGGGGCAGATAAGCTACGAGCAGTACTTC,CASSLGQISYEQYF
-,TRBV5-4,13,once,TRBJ1-2,TGTGCCAGCAGCTTGGACAGTAACTATGGCTACACCTTC,CASSLDSNYGYTF
TRBD1,TRBV19,15,-,TRBJ1-1,TGTGCCAGTAGTATCGGACAGGTCCTGAACACTGAAGCTTTCTTT,CASSIGQVLNTEAFF
TRBD2,TRBV5-8,13,-,TRBJ2-7,TGTGCCAGCAGTTCTGAGCGGGATGACGAGCAGTACTTC,CASSSERDDEQYF
-,TRBV7-9,14,few,TRBJ1-1,TGTGCCAGCAGCTTAGAAGGGGTGCACACTGAAGCTTTCTTT,CASSLEGVHTEAFF
TRBD1,TRBV18,13,-,TRBJ1-1,TGTGCCAGCTCACTCCAGGGGGGCACTGAAGCTTTCTTT,CASSLQGGTEAFF
-,TRBV29-1,15,-,TRBJ1-2,TGCAGCGTTGTAGAAAGGGGTGGTTCTAACTATGGCTACACCTTC,CSVVERGGSNYGYTF